Given below is one T cell receptor (beta chain) in context. The sample belongs to a study of OX40 agonist ivuxolimab in advanced cancers. Repertoires were generated with immunoSEQ multiplex PCR, while TCRdb's copy carries only in-frame clones and drops some. The sample has approximately 70,000 clones; about 85% are singletons. The germline V gene has CDR1 SGHVS and CDR2 FNYEAQ. V lost 4 bases, J lost 6 bases, and 4 bases stayed unmatched. This CDR3 is 13 amino acids long. This receptor was taken from an adult with an advanced solid tumor such as melanoma, head and neck, liver or kidney cancer. The chain is built from TRBV7-6 and TRBJ2-7; 9 positions agree with TRBD2. Sequenced here: CD4+ or CD8+ T cells sorted from blood, sampled in a trial of the OX40 agonist ivuxolimab. The CDR3 nucleotides are TGTGCCAGCAGCTCAGTAGCGGGAGTCGAGCAGTACTTC. The encoded protein is CASSSVAGVEQYF.